This is a list of T cell receptor beta chains from one sample in a study of T-cell reconstitution after alpha-beta-depleted transplantation in children. Using its own MiXCR run on the PCR reads, TCRdb lists one record per CDR3 protein. The sample records 300,000 to 400,000 distinct CDR3 sequences, about 16% being singletons. Sequencing was performed on PBMCs, mostly from graft donor cells, taken 360 days after TCRalphabeta/CD19-depleted stem cell transplant. The receptors originated from a male patient between 2 and 15 years old who had a stem cell transplant for acute lymphoblastic leukemia, so the T cells may come from the graft donor. The CDR3 runs from the conserved cysteine through the conserved F or W. A D gene is named only where the DNA matches it firmly. Some rows have no size entry. The others give once, few or many, or a class for an expanded clone.

j_call clone_size d_call v_call cdr3_aa cdr3_nt
TRBJ2-1 - TRBD2 TRBV19 CARISGTSGRDEQFF TGTGCCAGAATAAGCGGGACTAGCGGGAGAGATGAGCAGTTCTTC
TRBJ2-3 - TRBD1 TRBV28 CASEPGQGVGDTQYF TGTGCCAGCGAACCGGGACAGGGTGTAGGAGATACGCAGTATTTT
TRBJ2-1 - - TRBV4-2 CASSQDAGEVEQFF TGTGCCAGCAGCCAAGATGCAGGGGAGGTTGAGCAGTTCTTC
TRBJ2-7 few - TRBV25-1 CASSIGLYEQYF TGTGCCAGCAGCATTGGACTCTACGAGCAGTACTTC
TRBJ2-1 - TRBD1 TRBV20-1 CSARPDRVSYNEQFF TGCAGTGCTAGACCGGACAGGGTGTCCTACAATGAGCAGTTCTTC
TRBJ2-3 - - TRBV10-3 CAISYAGGGIPDTQYF TGTGCCATCAGTTACGCCGGGGGTGGGATCCCAGATACGCAGTATTTT
TRBJ2-1 few TRBD2 TRBV12-3/TRBV12-4 CASTPRTSTRSEQFF TGTGCCAGCACCCCCCGGACTAGTACTAGAAGTGAGCAGTTCTTC
TRBJ2-2 once TRBD2 TRBV6-1 CASTGSLAGVDGGELFF TGTGCCAGCACCGGAAGTCTAGCGGGAGTAGATGGCGGGGAGCTGTTTTTT
TRBJ2-5 - - TRBV12-3/TRBV12-4 CASRAGTERSETQYF TGTGCCAGCAGGGCCGGGACTGAGAGGTCAGAGACCCAGTACTTC
TRBJ2-5 - - TRBV18 CASSPYTDLTSPQETQYF TGTGCCAGCTCACCATACACCGATTTAACTTCCCCACAAGAGACCCAGTACTTC
TRBJ2-3 - - TRBV28 CASSPGGNTQYF TGTGCCAGCAGCCCCGGTGGGAACACGCAGTATTTT
TRBJ1-1 - - TRBV28 CASSFRGMRTEAFF TGTGCCAGCAGTTTTCGGGGGATGCGCACTGAAGCTTTCTTT
TRBJ1-2 few - TRBV7-9 CASSLGTGAYYTF TGTGCCAGCAGCTTAGGGACCGGGGCCTACTACACCTTC
TRBJ2-3 - - TRBV7-3 CASSRWGGTDTQYF TGTGCCAGCTCCCGGTGGGGCGGCACAGATACGCAGTATTTT
TRBJ2-2 - TRBD1 TRBV5-5 CASSLFSDRVGELFF TGTGCCAGCAGCTTGTTTAGCGACAGGGTCGGGGAGCTGTTTTTT
TRBJ2-7 - TRBD2 TRBV28 CASKKSGSSYEQYF TGTGCCAGCAAAAAGAGCGGGAGCTCCTACGAGCAGTACTTC
TRBJ2-7 - - TRBV18 CASSPSDRVVAREQYF TGTGCCAGCTCACCTTCCGACCGGGTCGTCGCCAGGGAGCAGTACTTC
TRBJ2-5 - - TRBV19 CASSKVRADQETQYF TGTGCCAGTAGTAAGGTCAGGGCGGACCAAGAGACCCAGTACTTC
TRBJ2-7 - - TRBV7-9 CASSLVGLEQYF TGTGCCAGCAGCTTAGTCGGGTTGGAGCAGTACTTC
TRBJ2-5 - - TRBV7-9 CASSTVTVQETQYF TGTGCCAGCAGTACAGTGACGGTCCAAGAGACCCAGTACTTC
TRBJ2-3 - TRBD1 TRBV6-5 CASSLGRDSIILGTQYF TGTGCCAGCAGTTTGGGTCGGGACAGCATCATACTCGGTACGCAGTATTTT
TRBJ2-7 many - TRBV20-1 CSARVNYEQYF TGCAGTGCTAGGGTCAACTACGAGCAGTACTTC
TRBJ2-5 many - TRBV5-1 CASSLAGLETQYF TGCGCCAGCAGCTTGGCCGGGTTGGAGACCCAGTACTTC
TRBJ2-1 many - TRBV5-1 CASSLQGASYEQFF TGCGCCAGCAGCTTGCAGGGAGCTAGCTATGAGCAGTTCTTC
TRBJ2-5 few - TRBV29-1 CSVEVQAGAQYF TGCAGCGTTGAAGTCCAGGCTGGGGCCCAGTACTTC
TRBJ2-1 few - TRBV6-1 CASSEAPRGGEFF TGTGCCAGCAGTGAAGCCCCGAGGGGGGGAGAGTTCTTC